The TCR beta chain described here comes from a study of blood T cell repertoires in COVID-19. TCRdb's table, derived via immunoSEQ multiplex PCR, lists solely in-frame clones and lacks some. The data show more than 400,000 clones, about 90% seen once. This TCR was sampled from a man aged 18 to 30 who had recovered from COVID-19. Sequencing was performed on PBMCs or T cells enriched from blood (not recorded which).

In nucleotides, the CDR3 is TGTGCCAGTAGTATGAATCACGGGACAGGGGAACATTCGAACACCATATATTTT. Encoded protein: CASSMNHGTGEHSNTIYF. This rearrangement joins TRBV19 to TRBJ1-3; 10 bases are shared with TRBD1. Losses at the gene ends were 3 bases for V and 7 bases for J; bases not matched to a gene: 15. The germline gives CDR1 LNHDA, CDR2 SQIVND (reference sequence). CDR3 length: 18 residues.